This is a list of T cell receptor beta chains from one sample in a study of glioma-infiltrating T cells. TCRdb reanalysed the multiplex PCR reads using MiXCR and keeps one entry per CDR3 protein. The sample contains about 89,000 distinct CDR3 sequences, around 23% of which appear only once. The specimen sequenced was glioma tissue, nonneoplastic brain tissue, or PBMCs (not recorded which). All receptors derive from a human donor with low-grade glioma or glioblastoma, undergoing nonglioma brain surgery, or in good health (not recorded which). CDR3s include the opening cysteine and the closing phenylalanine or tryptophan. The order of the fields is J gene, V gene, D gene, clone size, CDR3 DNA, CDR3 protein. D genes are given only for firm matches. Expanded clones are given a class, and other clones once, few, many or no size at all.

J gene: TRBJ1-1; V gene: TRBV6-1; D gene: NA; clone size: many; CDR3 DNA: TGTGCCAGCAGTTATATTGGCTTGAACACTGAAGCTTTCTTT; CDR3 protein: CASSYIGLNTEAFF
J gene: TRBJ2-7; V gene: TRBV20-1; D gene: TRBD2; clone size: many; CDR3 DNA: TGCAGTGCTAATCTAGCGGGACCACCCTACGAGCAGTACTTC; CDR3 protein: CSANLAGPPYEQYF
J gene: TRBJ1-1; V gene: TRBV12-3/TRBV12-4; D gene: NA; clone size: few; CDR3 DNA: TGTGCCAGCAGTTTTACCGGTGGGGGTGTCACTGAAGCTTTCTTT; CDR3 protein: CASSFTGGGVTEAFF
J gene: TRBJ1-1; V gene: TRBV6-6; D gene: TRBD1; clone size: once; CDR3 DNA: TGTGCCAGCAGTTACGGACAGGGTGTTCGTCAGGCTTTCTTT; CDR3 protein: CASSYGQGVRQAFF
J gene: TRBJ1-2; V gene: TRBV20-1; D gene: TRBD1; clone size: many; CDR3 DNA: TGCAGTGCTAGAAAATTCATCGGGACAGGGGGCGGCTACACCTTC; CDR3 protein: CSARKFIGTGGGYTF
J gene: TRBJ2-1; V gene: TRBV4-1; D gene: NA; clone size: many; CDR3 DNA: TGCGCCAGCAGCCACCCGACTGAATGGAATGAGCAGTTCTTC; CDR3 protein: CASSHPTEWNEQFF
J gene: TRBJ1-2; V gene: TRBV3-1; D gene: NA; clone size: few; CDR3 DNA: TGTGCCAGCAGCCAAGATCTTATCGGGCCCCTCAGCTATGGCTACACCTTC; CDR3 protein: CASSQDLIGPLSYGYTF
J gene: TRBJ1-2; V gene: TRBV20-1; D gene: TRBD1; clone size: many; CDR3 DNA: TGCAGTGCTAGAGAGAGGGGGACAGGGGGGAACTATGGCTACACCTTC; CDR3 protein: CSARERGTGGNYGYTF
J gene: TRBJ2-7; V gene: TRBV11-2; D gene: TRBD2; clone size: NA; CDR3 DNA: TGTGCCAGCAGCTTGGGACTAGCCTACGAGCAGTACTTC; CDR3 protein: CASSLGLAYEQYF
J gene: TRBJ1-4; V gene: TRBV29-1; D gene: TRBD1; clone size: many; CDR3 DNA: TGCAGCGTGGGACAGGGGAATGAAAAACTGTTTTTT; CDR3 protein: CSVGQGNEKLFF
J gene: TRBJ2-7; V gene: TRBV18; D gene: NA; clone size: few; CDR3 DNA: TGTGCCAGCTCCCCCCGCGGGGTCGACGAGCAGTACTTC; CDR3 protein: CASSPRGVDEQYF
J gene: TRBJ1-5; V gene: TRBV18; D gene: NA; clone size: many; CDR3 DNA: TGTGCCAGCTCCCGGGCAGGTGGATTCAATCAGCCCCAGCATTTT; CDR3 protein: CASSRAGGFNQPQHF
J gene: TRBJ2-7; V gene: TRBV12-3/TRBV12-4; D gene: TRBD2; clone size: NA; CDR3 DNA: TGTGCCAGCAGATTCGGGGGGGTTGGCTACGAGCAGTACTTC; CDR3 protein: CASRFGGVGYEQYF
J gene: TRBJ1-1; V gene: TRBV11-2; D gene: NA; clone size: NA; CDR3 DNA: TGTGCCAGCAGCCCATCGGGGGGCCGAATGAACACTGAAGCTTTCTTT; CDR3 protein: CASSPSGGRMNTEAFF